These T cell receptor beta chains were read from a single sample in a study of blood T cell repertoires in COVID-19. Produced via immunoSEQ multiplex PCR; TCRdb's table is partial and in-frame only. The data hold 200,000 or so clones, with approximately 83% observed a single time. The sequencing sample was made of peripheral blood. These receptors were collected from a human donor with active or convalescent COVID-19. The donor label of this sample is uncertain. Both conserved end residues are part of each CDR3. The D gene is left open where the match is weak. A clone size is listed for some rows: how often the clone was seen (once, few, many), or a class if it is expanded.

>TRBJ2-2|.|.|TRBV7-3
CASSSEGVAGELFF
TGTGCCAGCAGCTCCGAGGGGGTGGCCGGGGAGCTGTTTTTT
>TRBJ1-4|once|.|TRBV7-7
CASSSAVNEKLFF
TGTGCTAGCAGCTCAGCCGTTAATGAAAAACTGTTTTTT
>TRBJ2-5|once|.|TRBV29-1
CSVGLQFQETQYF
TGCAGCGTTGGTTTACAGTTTCAAGAGACCCAGTACTTC
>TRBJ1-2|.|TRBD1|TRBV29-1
CSVDGQGTNYGYTF
TGCAGCGTTGACGGACAGGGGACTAACTATGGCTACACCTTC
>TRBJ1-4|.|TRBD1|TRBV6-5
CASSYPTGQGRGKLFF
TGTGCCAGCAGTTACCCGACTGGACAGGGAAGAGGAAAACTGTTTTTT
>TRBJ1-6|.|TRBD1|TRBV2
CASRGMTGSDSPLHF
TGTGCCAGCAGGGGTATGACAGGGTCCGATTCACCCCTCCACTTT
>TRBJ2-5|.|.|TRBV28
CASSQDSEPQETQYF
TGTGCCAGCAGTCAGGACAGTGAGCCCCAAGAGACCCAGTACTTC
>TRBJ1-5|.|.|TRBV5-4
CASSLAPGEQPQHF
TGTGCCAGCAGCTTGGCCCCAGGGGAACAGCCCCAGCATTTT
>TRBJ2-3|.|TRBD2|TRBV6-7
CASSARLAGARDTQYF
TGTGCCAGCAGTGCCCGACTAGCCGGAGCTAGAGATACGCAGTATTTT
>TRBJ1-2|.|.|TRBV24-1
CATRPVPGAYINYGYTF
TGTGCCACCAGGCCGGTCCCAGGCGCCTACATTAACTATGGCTACACCTTC
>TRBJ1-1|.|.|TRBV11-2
CASSSSMNTEAFF
TGTGCCAGCAGCTCATCCATGAACACTGAAGCTTTCTTT
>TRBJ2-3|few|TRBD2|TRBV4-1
CASSQEQGGGTDTQYF
TGCGCCAGCAGCCAAGAGCAGGGAGGGGGCACAGATACGCAGTATTTT
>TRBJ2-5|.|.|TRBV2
CASQGGETQYF
TGTGCCAGCCAGGGGGGAGAGACCCAGTACTTC
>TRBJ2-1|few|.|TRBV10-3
CATTTPRSSYNEQFF
TGTGCCACGACGACTCCGAGGAGCTCCTACAATGAGCAGTTCTTC
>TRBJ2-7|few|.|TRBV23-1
CASRGGSGYEQYF
TGCGCCAGCAGGGGGGGATCGGGCTACGAGCAGTACTTC
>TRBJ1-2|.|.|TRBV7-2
CASSLTGGVGGYTF
TGTGCCAGCAGCTTAACGGGGGGGGTCGGCGGCTACACCTTC
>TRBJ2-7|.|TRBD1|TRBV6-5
CASSHQGQGYEQYF
TGTGCCAGCAGCCACCAAGGACAGGGCTACGAGCAGTACTTC
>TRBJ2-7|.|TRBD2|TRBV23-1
CASRRLAGEGDEQYF
TGCGCCAGCAGGCGACTAGCGGGAGAAGGCGACGAGCAGTACTTC
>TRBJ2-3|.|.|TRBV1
CTSSQERLAGIPTHRDTQYF
TGCACCAGCAGCCAAGAGAGGCTAGCGGGAATCCCCACACATAGAGATACGCAGTATTTT
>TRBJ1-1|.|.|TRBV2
CASSPQGNMVGAFF
TGTGCCAGCTCCCCGCAGGGTAATATGGTTGGAGCTTTCTTT
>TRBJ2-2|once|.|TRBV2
CASSISGNTGELFF
TGTGCCAGCTCAATCAGTGGGAACACCGGGGAGCTGTTTTTT
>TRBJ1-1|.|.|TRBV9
CASSPQDRPEAFF
TGTGCCAGCAGCCCCCAAGACAGGCCTGAAGCTTTCTTT
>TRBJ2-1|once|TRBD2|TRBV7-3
CASSLLAGGYNEQFF
TGTGCCAGCAGCTTACTTGCGGGGGGGTACAATGAGCAGTTCTTC
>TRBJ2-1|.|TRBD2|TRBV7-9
CASINRKGIAGGLNEQFF
TGTGCCAGCATCAACAGGAAGGGGATAGCGGGAGGCCTCAATGAGCAGTTCTTC
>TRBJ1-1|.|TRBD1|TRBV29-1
CSVRQGAGTEAFF
TGCAGCGTACGTCAGGGGGCGGGCACTGAAGCTTTCTTT